This is a list of T cell receptor beta chains from one sample in a study of response to subunit inactivated influenza vaccine. One entry per CDR3 protein, called by TCRdb with MiXCR from the RT-PCR reads. The sample records about 500,000 distinct CDR3 sequences, approximately 17% being singletons. The sequencing here drew on CD4+ T cells sorted from PBMCs, taken roughly 24 months after vaccination. These receptors all stem from a man aged 45-69 years who received an inactivated influenza vaccine. Both conserved end residues are part of each CDR3. A D gene is named only where the DNA matches it firmly. The size of a clone is reported for some rows only, either as once, few or many, or as a class for expanded clones.

clone size,J gene,D gene,V gene,CDR3 protein,CDR3 DNA
few,TRBJ2-7,NA,TRBV7-2,CASSLAHGEQYF,TGTGCCAGCAGCTTAGCCCATGGGGAGCAGTACTTC
NA,TRBJ2-2,NA,TRBV28,CASSLVWSGELFF,TGTGCCAGCAGTTTAGTATGGTCCGGGGAGCTGTTTTTT
NA,TRBJ2-6,TRBD1,TRBV5-6,CASSLGDRFYSGANVLTF,TGTGCCAGCAGCTTGGGGGACAGGTTTTACTCTGGGGCCAACGTCCTGACTTTC
NA,TRBJ2-7,TRBD1,TRBV12-3/TRBV12-4,CASSPHLTGTVSLEQYF,TGTGCCAGCAGTCCACACCTCACCGGGACAGTCTCCCTCGAGCAGTACTTC
NA,TRBJ2-7,TRBD1,TRBV20-1,CSASSGTGAYEQYF,TGCAGTGCTAGCTCTGGGACAGGAGCCTACGAGCAGTACTTC
NA,TRBJ2-5,NA,TRBV5-6,CASSLTRGFQRETQYF,TGTGCCAGCAGCTTGACCAGGGGATTCCAGAGGGAGACCCAGTACTTC
few,TRBJ1-6,NA,TRBV5-1,CASSLAGLPSSYNSPLHF,TGCGCCAGCAGCTTGGCGGGGCTTCCAAGCTCCTATAATTCACCCCTCCACTTT
NA,TRBJ2-7,TRBD2,TRBV20-1,CSARSAGGLSNSYEQYF,TGCAGTGCTAGGTCGGCGGGAGGGCTTTCCAACTCCTACGAGCAGTACTTC
few,TRBJ2-3,NA,TRBV2,CASSDRPASTDTQYF,TGTGCCAGCAGTGATCGGCCGGCTAGCACAGATACGCAGTATTTT
NA,TRBJ2-3,NA,TRBV14,CASSPLLGTDTQYF,TGTGCCAGCAGCCCCCTTCTTGGGACAGATACGCAGTATTTT
NA,TRBJ2-7,NA,TRBV28,CASSFAGDYEQYF,TGTGCCAGCAGTTTTGCAGGGGATTACGAGCAGTACTTC
few,TRBJ2-1,TRBD2,TRBV3-1,CASSQYAGLADHNEQFF,TGTGCCAGCAGCCAGTACGCGGGACTAGCGGACCACAATGAGCAGTTCTTC
NA,TRBJ2-7,NA,TRBV4-2,CASSQDRRSEQYF,TGTGCCAGCAGCCAAGATCGGCGATCCGAGCAGTACTTC
many,TRBJ2-3,NA,TRBV4-3,CASSQTGPSAIDTQYF,TGCGCCAGCAGCCAAACCGGGCCGAGCGCAATAGATACGCAGTATTTT
few,TRBJ2-1,NA,TRBV11-3,CASSFDGRPYNEQFF,TGTGCCAGCAGCTTTGACGGGAGACCCTACAATGAGCAGTTCTTC
few,TRBJ2-1,NA,TRBV7-2,CASSLGAGTNEQFF,TGTGCCAGCAGCTTAGGTGCGGGGACGAATGAGCAGTTCTTC
NA,TRBJ2-3,NA,TRBV29-1,CSVLLPNWGNTDTQYF,TGCAGCGTCCTTCTCCCGAACTGGGGGAACACAGATACGCAGTATTTT
NA,TRBJ2-7,NA,TRBV20-1,CSAAPIGPGNEQYF,TGCAGTGCCGCACCCATCGGGCCCGGCAACGAGCAGTACTTC
few,TRBJ2-1,TRBD2,TRBV4-3,CASSQDIGLAAEQFF,TGCGCCAGCAGCCAAGATATCGGACTAGCGGCTGAGCAGTTCTTC
many,TRBJ1-1,NA,TRBV3-1,CASSQDRANTEAFF,TGTGCCAGCAGCCAAGACAGGGCCAACACTGAAGCTTTCTTT
few,TRBJ1-2,NA,TRBV6-4,CASRRAGDYGYTF,TGTGCCAGCAGGCGGGCTGGGGACTATGGCTACACCTTC
NA,TRBJ2-5,NA,TRBV11-2,CASSPRKGRGETQYF,TGTGCCAGCAGTCCGAGGAAGGGTAGAGGAGAGACCCAGTACTTC
NA,TRBJ2-1,TRBD1,TRBV9,CASSTGTAYEQFF,TGTGCCAGCAGCACCGGGACAGCATATGAGCAGTTCTTC
many,TRBJ2-5,NA,TRBV24-1,CATSDGASKGEETQYF,TGTGCCACCAGTGATGGGGCCTCTAAGGGGGAGGAGACCCAGTACTTC
NA,TRBJ2-3,NA,TRBV24-1,CATSARAGSTDTQYF,TGTGCCACCAGTGCGAGGGCGGGAAGCACAGATACGCAGTATTTT
NA,TRBJ2-3,NA,TRBV20-1,CSARLGGAGTDTQYF,TGCAGTGCTAGGTTAGGGGGGGCCGGCACAGATACGCAGTATTTT
NA,TRBJ2-3,TRBD1,TRBV19,CASSRTGTTDTQYF,TGTGCCAGTTCCAGGACAGGGACCACAGATACGCAGTATTTT
NA,TRBJ1-4,NA,TRBV4-1,CASSQRGHGDRRGEKLFF,TGCGCCAGCAGCCAGAGGGGACACGGAGACCGGAGGGGTGAAAAACTGTTTTTT
few,TRBJ1-2,NA,TRBV6-1,CASSESRRNGYTF,TGTGCCAGCAGTGAGTCCAGACGAAATGGCTACACCTTC
NA,TRBJ1-4,TRBD1,TRBV30,CAWSAPLRQGQKLFF,TGTGCCTGGAGTGCACCCCTTCGACAGGGGCAAAAACTGTTTTTT
few,TRBJ2-1,NA,TRBV12-3/TRBV12-4,CASSRRLATYNEQFF,TGTGCCAGCAGCCGCCGTCTTGCGACCTACAATGAGCAGTTCTTC
once,TRBJ1-1,NA,TRBV19,CASSVGGAMNTEAFF,TGTGCCAGTAGTGTGGGGGGAGCAATGAACACTGAAGCTTTCTTT
NA,TRBJ2-5,NA,TRBV6-1,CASRTLLTRAEETQYF,TGTGCCAGCAGAACTCTTCTGACAAGGGCGGAGGAGACCCAGTACTTC
many,TRBJ1-2,NA,TRBV12-3/TRBV12-4,CASAPGPKNYGYTF,TGTGCCAGTGCCCCCGGGCCTAAAAACTATGGCTACACCTTC
NA,TRBJ2-6,NA,TRBV2,CASSVGQPRSGANVLTF,TGTGCCAGCAGTGTAGGACAGCCCCGATCTGGGGCCAACGTCCTGACTTTC
NA,TRBJ2-3,TRBD2,TRBV27,CASIRLAGGRNTQYF,TGTGCCAGCATACGCCTAGCGGGAGGCCGGAATACGCAGTATTTT
few,TRBJ2-1,NA,TRBV7-9,CASSLVPPSVGNNEQFF,TGTGCCAGCAGCTTAGTCCCCCCCAGCGTGGGAAACAATGAGCAGTTCTTC
few,TRBJ2-1,TRBD2,TRBV7-9,CASSPSWTSDEQFF,TGTGCCAGCAGCCCCTCCTGGACTAGCGATGAGCAGTTCTTC
few,TRBJ2-1,TRBD2,TRBV20-1,CSASRAGGPSEQFF,TGCAGTGCTAGTCGTGCGGGAGGGCCAAGTGAGCAGTTCTTC
few,TRBJ2-7,NA,TRBV6-2/TRBV6-3,CASSQGTSIYEQYF,TGTGCCAGCAGCCAAGGAACTTCCATCTACGAGCAGTACTTC
few,TRBJ1-4,NA,TRBV10-3,CAISDRGDEKLFF,TGTGCCATCAGCGACCGGGGGGATGAAAAACTGTTTTTT
NA,TRBJ2-1,TRBD2,TRBV7-2,CASTSGGSEQFF,TGTGCCAGCACTAGCGGGGGGAGTGAGCAGTTCTTC
NA,TRBJ2-7,NA,TRBV6-1,CASSGQTWEQYF,TGTGCCAGCAGCGGACAGACCTGGGAGCAGTACTTC
NA,TRBJ1-4,NA,TRBV20-1,CSAGRTAATNEKLFF,TGCAGTGCTGGACGGACGGCCGCAACTAATGAAAAACTGTTTTTT
NA,TRBJ2-2,NA,TRBV3-1,CASSLEFGATGELFF,TGTGCCAGCAGCCTCGAGTTCGGAGCCACCGGGGAGCTGTTTTTT
once,TRBJ2-3,NA,TRBV7-2,CARALSLVVGGPYTQYF,TGTGCCAGAGCACTTTCCCTCGTCGTCGGAGGTCCTTATACGCAGTATTTT
many,TRBJ1-4,NA,TRBV6-1,CASRPGFTNEKLFF,TGTGCCAGCAGACCCGGTTTTACTAATGAAAAACTGTTTTTT
many,TRBJ2-1,NA,TRBV12-3/TRBV12-4,CASRGTRASSYNEQFF,TGTGCCAGCAGGGGTACAAGAGCGAGCTCCTACAATGAGCAGTTCTTC
NA,TRBJ2-5,NA,TRBV20-1,CSAPARETQYF,TGCAGTGCCCCGGCCCGAGAGACCCAGTACTTC
NA,TRBJ2-7,TRBD1,TRBV28,CASSLMGQGLHEQYF,TGTGCCAGCAGTTTAATGGGACAGGGGTTGCACGAGCAGTACTTC
few,TRBJ1-4,TRBD1,TRBV5-1,CASSLAGTENEKLFF,TGCGCCAGCAGCTTGGCCGGGACAGAAAATGAAAAACTGTTTTTT
NA,TRBJ1-1,NA,TRBV7-9,CASSLVWGMNTEAFF,TGTGCCAGCAGCTTAGTCTGGGGAATGAACACTGAAGCTTTCTTT
few,TRBJ2-7,NA,TRBV24-1,CATSDSGHTYEQYF,TGTGCCACCAGTGACTCTGGACACACCTACGAGCAGTACTTC
NA,TRBJ2-7,NA,TRBV6-1,CASMNDLSHSYEQYF,TGTGCCAGCATGAACGACCTTTCCCACTCCTACGAGCAGTACTTC
few,TRBJ2-1,TRBD2,TRBV20-1,CSARDVSGINEQFF,TGCAGTGCTAGAGATGTCAGCGGGATCAATGAGCAGTTCTTC
NA,TRBJ2-7,TRBD2,TRBV12-3/TRBV12-4,CASSHGTSSYEQYF,TGTGCCAGCAGCCATGGGACTAGCAGCTACGAGCAGTACTTC
many,TRBJ2-3,TRBD1,TRBV29-1,CSVETGGRTDTQYF,TGCAGCGTAGAGACAGGGGGACGCACAGATACGCAGTATTTT
few,TRBJ2-7,NA,TRBV5-1,CASSLFPTQGYEQYF,TGCGCCAGCAGCTTGTTCCCGACCCAGGGCTACGAGCAGTACTTC
few,TRBJ2-2,TRBD1,TRBV24-1,CATSDPTGNHGELFF,TGTGCCACCAGTGACCCGACAGGGAATCACGGGGAGCTGTTTTTT
few,TRBJ2-1,NA,TRBV7-9,CASSPRLGAQTYNEQFF,TGTGCCAGCAGCCCACGGCTCGGGGCCCAGACCTACAATGAGCAGTTCTTC